The 15 T cell receptor beta chains listed next were all sequenced from one sample in a study of response to subunit inactivated influenza vaccine listed by TCRdb under 2018. Library generation was performed with RT-PCR. This sample was sequenced with an Illumina HiSeq 2500. TCRdb reran the public reads through fastp at Q25 and MiXCR, keeping productive beta chains. A single entry per CDR3 protein holds the most common genes and DNA from its merged rows. The sample profile shows roughly 190,000 distinct CDR3 sequences; more than 10% of them were found once. Together, the top ten hold 25% to 30% of the sample. This same sample was also part of a study on T cells expressing NK-cell markers. That second publication adds: 5'RACE template switching, by which a universal primer site and unique molecular identifiers were added, was used to make TCR beta cDNA libraries.

The starting material was CD8+ T cells sorted from PBMCs, obtained 12 days after vaccination. These receptors all stem from a man in his forties or fifties who received an inactivated influenza vaccine. Donor details come from another sample of the same person, matched by shared clones.

The gene calls are TRBV20-1 and TRBJ2-3, with TRBD2 matching over 9 bases. The J segment lost 5 bases and the V segment lost 4 bases, leaving 4 bases of the junction unmatched. Germline loops: CDR1 DFQATT, CDR2 SNEGSKA (reference sequence). This CDR3 comprises 13 residues. The CDR3 spells CSATSGVGDTQYF. DNA for the CDR3: TGCAGTGCTACTAGCGGGGTGGGAGATACGCAGTATTTT.

At least ten counts were recorded for this clonotype. V is TRBV10-3 and J is TRBJ1-1; D is uncertain. Germline V gene lookup returns CDR1 ENHRY and CDR2 SYGVKD. With 3 bases removed from V and 5 bases from J, the gap between germline ends came to 13 bases. The CDR3 sequence is 14 residues long. The CDR3, as DNA: TGTGCCATCAGTGAAGGCCAGGAAGTAACTGAAGCTTTCTTT. Amino acid sequence: CAISEGQEVTEAFF.

This clonotype was seen a few times. The chain combines TRBV4-1 with TRBJ2-5; 7 positions match TRBD2. V lost 0 bases, J lost 2 bases, and 9 bases stayed unmatched. The germline gives CDR1 MGHRA, CDR2 YSYEKL. The CDR3 has 17 amino acids. This CDR3 reads CASSQDPGGDRQETQYF. Written as DNA, the CDR3 is TGCGCCAGCAGCCAAGATCCGGGGGGAGACCGACAAGAGACCCAGTACTTC.

A few counts support this clonotype. The DNA for the CDR3 is TGTGCCAGCAGTCACCTAGTTATTAATGGGGTTACGGGGGCCAACGTCCTGACTTTC. This gives the protein CASSHLVINGVTGANVLTF. The V gene is TRBV28, the J gene TRBJ2-6; D is ambiguous. The V end lost 5 bases, the J end lost 4 bases, and 24 bases lay between the germline ends. The length of the CDR3 is 19 residues. From germline, CDR1 is MDHEN and CDR2 SYDVKM.

This clonotype occurred a few times. The chain has TRBV4-1 and TRBJ2-7; D gene uncertain. Germline assignment: CDR1 MGHRA and CDR2 YSYEKL. Trimming shortened V by 3 bases and J by 2 bases, and 8 bases separated the two germline ends. CDR3 length: 13 residues. The CDR3 bases are TGCGCCAGCAGCCACTTCGGAACCTACGAGCAGTACTTC. This gives the protein CASSHFGTYEQYF.

The chain carries TRBV18 and TRBJ2-2, with 10 positions matching TRBD2. The V segment lost 4 bases and the J segment 1 base; nucleotides outside the gene matches: 12. This CDR3 comprises 19 residues. The V gene's germline CDR1 is KGHSH and CDR2 LQKENI. CDR3 nucleotide sequence: TGTGCCAGCTCACTTGAACTAGCGGGAACCTTCCTGAACACCGGGGAGCTGTTTTTT. It translates to CASSLELAGTFLNTGELFF. Using reference TRBV18 and TRBJ2-2 for the parts outside the CDR3, the full variable domain is NAGVMQNPRHLVRRRGQEARLRCSPMKGHSHVYWYRQLPEEGLKFMVYLQKENIIDESGMPKERFSAEFPKEGPSILRIQQVVRGDSAAYFCASSLELAGTFLNTGELFFGEGSRLTVL.

This clonotype was observed a few times. The CDR3 nucleotides are TGCGCCAGCAGTCTGACTCCATCTCAGCCCCAGCATTTT. Translated: CASSLTPSQPQHF. The chain has TRBV5-1 and TRBJ1-5; D is uncertain. Trimming took off 5 bases at V and 6 bases at J, with 12 bases between the two ends. The germline CDR1 and CDR2 sequences are SGHRS and YFSETQ. This CDR3 comprises 13 residues. Combining the CDR3 with reference TRBV5-1 and TRBJ1-5 gives the whole variable domain KAGVTQTPRYLIKTRGQQVTLSCSPISGHRSVSWYQQTPGQGLQFLFEYFSETQRNKGNFPGRFSGRQFSNSRSEMNVSTLELGDSALYLCASSLTPSQPQHFGDGTRLSIL.

The CDR3 sequence is CASSTFTEAFF. The CDR3 bases are TGTGCCAGTAGTACTTTTACTGAAGCTTTCTTT. The chain joins TRBV19 to TRBJ1-1; D gene unclear. The germline V and J ends were trimmed by 4 bases and 5 bases, with 5 bases remaining between them. Looked up from germline, CDR1 is LNHDA and CDR2 is SQIVND (reference sequence). The CDR3 has 11 amino acids.

This chain connects TRBV29-1 to TRBJ2-7; TRBD1 agrees at 9 bases. After removal of 6 bases from V and 4 bases from J, the junction contained 4 bases not matched to a gene. The CDR3 is 12 amino acids. Germline-derived CDR1 and CDR2 are SQVTM and ANQGSEA. Here the CDR3 DNA reads TGCAGCGTAGCCGGGACAGGGTACGAGCAGTACTTC. Protein: CSVAGTGYEQYF.

The chain links TRBV3-1 to TRBJ2-7, with D hard to call. Trimming shortened V by 11 bases and J by 2 bases, and 28 bases separated the two germline ends. The germline gives CDR1 LGHDT, CDR2 YNNKEL (reference sequence). The CDR3 is 17 residues long. As DNA, the CDR3 is TGTGCCTCCACCCAAGGCGTTCAAACTGAGTTCGCCTACGAGCAGTACTTC. It codes for CASTQGVQTEFAYEQYF.

This clonotype occurred a few times. The rearrangement joins TRBV10-1 to TRBJ2-7; D is undetermined. CDR3 length: 14 amino acids. The germline V gene has CDR1 WNHNN and CDR2 SYGVQD (reference sequence). With 0 bases removed from V and 0 bases from J, the gap between germline ends came to 6 bases. CDR3 amino acids: CASSESHSSYEQYF. CDR3 nucleotide sequence: TGCGCCAGCAGTGAGTCGCATAGCTCCTACGAGCAGTACTTC.

The genes are TRBV24-1 and TRBJ2-1; 9 bases fit TRBD2. With 10 bases clipped from V and 9 bases from J, the junction kept 3 bases outside the gene matches. Germline-derived CDR1 and CDR2 are KGHDR and SFDVKD. The CDR3 contains 11 residues. The CDR3 protein is CATRGGSEQFF. Here the CDR3 DNA reads TGTGCCACGCGGGGGGGCTCTGAGCAGTTCTTC.

This clonotype was seen a handful of times. The chain carries TRBV7-6 and TRBJ1-1, with a tentative D call TRBD1 (5 bases). The CDR3 runs 15 residues. Germline V gene sequence: CDR1 SGHVS, CDR2 FNYEAQ. The V gene lost 4 bases and the J gene lost 3 bases, with 15 bases spanning the gap. This chain's CDR3 is CASSSEVGGDTEAFF. In DNA, the CDR3 is TGTGCCAGCAGCTCAGAGGTTGGGGGGGACACTGAAGCTTTCTTT.

In its sample, this clonotype was seen a few times. The V and J genes are TRBV20-1 and TRBJ1-2, with 8 bases identical to TRBD1. Trimming took 0 bases from V and 5 from J; bases not matched to a gene: 5. The CDR3 covers 14 residues. The germline CDR1 and CDR2 sequences are DFQATT and SNEGSKA (reference sequence). CDR3 sequence reads: CSARDRQGSYGYTF. DNA of the CDR3: TGCAGTGCTAGAGACCGACAGGGGTCATATGGCTACACCTTC.

There are many counts of this clonotype. The V call is TRBV6-5, the J call TRBJ2-2, with 9 bases lining up with TRBD2. From germline, CDR1 is MNHEY and CDR2 SVGAGI. CDR3 size: 15 residues. Trimming cost V 4 bases and J 3 bases; bases outside gene matches: 3. The CDR3 is CASSFSGGYTGELFF. Here the CDR3 DNA reads TGTGCCAGCAGTTTCAGCGGGGGGTACACCGGGGAGCTGTTTTTT.